This T cell receptor beta chain appears in the sequencing data of a study of blood T cell repertoires in COVID-19 (dated by TCRdb to 2020 to 2022). Background on the whole study: Samples covering the acute and convalescent phases of COVID-19 were provided by collaborators in the United States, Italy and Spain. The prospective study material was composed of cDNA or gDNA derived from T cells, B-cell-depleted T cells, or PBMCs. Deeply sampled blood TCRbeta repertoires from subjects exposed to, actively infected with, or recovered from COVID-19 were included in the dataset. The repertoires were released in a freely available public database intended as a resource for research on the immune response to SARS-CoV-2. The samples were drawn from two sources: the first 160 participants of the ongoing ImmuneRACE study, and 1,254 subjects contributed by 6 global collaborators. The sample metadata nearly always contained a de-identified subject ID, COVID-19 status, age in years and sex. HLA class I and class II types, where available, came from metadata supplied by the sample provider rather than from assay-based typing.

Note on this clone: Its cognate antigen has yet to be identified. The input lacks base qualities; no much larger clone sits a single base away.

Summary of the overall study and its limitations: Clinical and demographic metadata were provided uncurated, with the amount varying by source and participant.

Whole blood was collected in K2EDTA tubes by collaborating institutions according to the institutions' own protocols. For TCRbeta analysis, collaborators shipped samples as frozen whole blood, isolated PBMCs, or DNA extracted from either of those sample types. Germline trimming amounts to 5 bases on V and 2 bases on J, with 4 as the count of junction bases outside the gene matches. The CDR3, from cysteine to phenylalanine, totals 16 residues. The entry retains the CDR3 DNA only, 48 bases that are in frame from base 1. The germline V gene (reference sequence) yields SGHNT for CDR1 and YYREEE for CDR2. The immunoSEQ Assay, a bias-controlled multiplex PCR, was used to amplify TCRbeta CDR3 regions from genomic DNA. Regarding the original processing steps: The number of nucleated cells in each sample was estimated from the amplification of reference gene primers within the assay. To quantify the absolute abundance of each unique TCRbeta CDR3 rearrangement, sequence reads were collapsed and filtered. For each sample, productive Simpson clonality was calculated as the square root of Simpson's diversity index across productive rearrangements. TCRdb mirrors the immuneACCESS table, restricted to in-frame sequences. Some clones are absent from its copies; in checked studies, under half trace to an unresolved V gene, and the reason for the others is unknown. That table is the source of V, J and clone size, and D and trimming were worked out from the DNA. This sample comprises approximately 11,000 clones, 85% to 90% of them detected only once. 22% of the sample is in the top ten clones.

The specimen sequenced was peripheral blood. This receptor was taken from a woman in her sixties or seventies with active COVID-19. The chain is encoded by TRBV5-4 joined to TRBJ2-1, with TRBD2 identical over 13 junction bases. The CDR3 region has the sequence CASRFGLAGAYNEQFF. The nucleotide sequence reads TGTGCCAGCAGATTTGGACTAGCGGGAGCCTACAATGAGCAGTTCTTC.